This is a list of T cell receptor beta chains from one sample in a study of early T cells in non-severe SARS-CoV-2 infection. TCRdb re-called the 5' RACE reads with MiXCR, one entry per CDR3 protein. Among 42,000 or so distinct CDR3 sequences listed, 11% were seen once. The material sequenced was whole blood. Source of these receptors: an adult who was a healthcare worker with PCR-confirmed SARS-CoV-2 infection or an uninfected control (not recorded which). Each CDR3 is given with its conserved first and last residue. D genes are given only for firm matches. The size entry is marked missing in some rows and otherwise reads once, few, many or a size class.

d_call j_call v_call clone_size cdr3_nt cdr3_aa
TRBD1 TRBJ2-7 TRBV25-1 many TGTGCCAGCAGTCCCCGAGGACAGGGCGCCAACGAGCAGTACTTC CASSPRGQGANEQYF
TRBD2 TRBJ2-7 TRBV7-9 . TGTGCCAGCAGCTCCACGCCGGGACTAGTCGGGGAGCAGTACTTC CASSSTPGLVGEQYF
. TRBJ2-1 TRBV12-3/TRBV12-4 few TGTGCCAGCAGTTTTGGGGGCTCCTACAATGAGCAGTTCTTC CASSFGGSYNEQFF
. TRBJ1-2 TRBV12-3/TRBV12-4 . TGTGCCAGCAGCCCAGAGGGGGGATCTGGCTACACCTTC CASSPEGGSGYTF
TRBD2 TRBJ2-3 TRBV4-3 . TGCGCCAGCAGCCGCACTATTCCTAGCGGGGGGAGCACAGATACGCAGTATTTT CASSRTIPSGGSTDTQYF
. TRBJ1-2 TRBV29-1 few TGCAGCGTTGAAGTGGAAAACTATGGCTACACCTTC CSVEVENYGYTF
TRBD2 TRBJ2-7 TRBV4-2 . TGTGCCAGCAGTAGGACTAGCGGCGTCTCCTACGAGCAGTACTTC CASSRTSGVSYEQYF
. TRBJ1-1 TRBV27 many TGTGCCAGCAAACTTAGCGGCGATGGCACTGAAGCTTTCTTT CASKLSGDGTEAFF
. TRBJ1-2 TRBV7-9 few TGTGCCAGCAGCCGATCGGCGAACTATGGCTACACCTTC CASSRSANYGYTF
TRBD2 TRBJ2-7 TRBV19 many TGTGCCAGTAGTATCACAGCGGGAATATTAAACGAGCAGTACTTC CASSITAGILNEQYF
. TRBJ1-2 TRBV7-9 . TGTGCCAGCAGCATAGACAGGAATGATGGCTACACCTTC CASSIDRNDGYTF
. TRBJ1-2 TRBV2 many TGTGCCAGCAGTGAAGCGGGCAAATCGTATGGCTACACCTTC CASSEAGKSYGYTF
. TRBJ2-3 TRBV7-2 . TGTGCCAGCAGCTTAGATTGGGTGAGGGATACGCAGTATTTT CASSLDWVRDTQYF
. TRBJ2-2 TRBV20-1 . TGCAGTGCTAGAGGAAGGTCCAAGTACCCCCTAGCCGGGGAGCTGTTTTTT CSARGRSKYPLAGELFF
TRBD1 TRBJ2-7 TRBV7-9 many TGTGCCAGCAGCCGACAGGGCGGTACCTACGAGCAGTACTTC CASSRQGGTYEQYF
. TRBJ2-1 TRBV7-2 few TGTGCCAGCAGATACAAGAGTCTTCTTTTCAATGAGCAGTTCTTC CASRYKSLLFNEQFF
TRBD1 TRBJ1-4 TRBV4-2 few TGTGCCAGCAGCCAAGCCGGGACAGCTTCTAATGAAAAACTGTTTTTT CASSQAGTASNEKLFF
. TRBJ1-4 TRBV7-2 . TGTGCCAGCAGATCAGGGGAGCCTAATGAAAAACTGTTTTTT CASRSGEPNEKLFF
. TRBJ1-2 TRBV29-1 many TGCAGCGTCCCTCCCCCACAGGGTTTAGGCTACACCTTC CSVPPPQGLGYTF
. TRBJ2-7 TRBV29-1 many TGCAGCGCTTCGGACAGCTCCTACGAGCAGTACTTC CSASDSSYEQYF
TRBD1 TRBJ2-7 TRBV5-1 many TGCGCCAGCAGCTCGGGACAGGTTGACTACGAGCAGTACTTC CASSSGQVDYEQYF
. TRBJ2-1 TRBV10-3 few TGTGCCATCAGTGAGTCGAGTGGCAGGGCTATTTCCAATGAGCAGTTCTTC CAISESSGRAISNEQFF
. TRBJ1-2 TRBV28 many TGTGCCAGCAGTTTTAGGGACTATGGCTACACCTTC CASSFRDYGYTF
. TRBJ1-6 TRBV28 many TGTGCCAGCAACACGGGGAGTTCACCCCTCCACTTT CASNTGSSPLHF
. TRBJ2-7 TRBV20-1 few TGCAGTGCTAGGTCCCGCAGGGGGACGCGGGGAGACTACGAGCAGTACTTC CSARSRRGTRGDYEQYF
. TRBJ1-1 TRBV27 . TGTGCCAGCACAATTAACAGGGCGAGCACTGAAGCTTTCTTT CASTINRASTEAFF
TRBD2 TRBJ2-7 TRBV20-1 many TGCAGTGCTCCCGGGACTAGCGGGAGGGCCCGCGAGCAGTACTTC CSAPGTSGRAREQYF
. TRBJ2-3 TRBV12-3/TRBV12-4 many TGTGCCAGCACCCTCAACACCAGGGATACGCAGTATTTT CASTLNTRDTQYF
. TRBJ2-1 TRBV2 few TGTGCCGGGAGGGGGGCTTCAGGGTCCTACAATGAGCAGTTCTTC CAGRGASGSYNEQFF
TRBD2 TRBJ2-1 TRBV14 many TGTGCCAGCAGCCAACTAGCGGGAGGGGATGAGCAGTTCTTC CASSQLAGGDEQFF
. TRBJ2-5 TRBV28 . TGTGCCAGCAGTTCAATAGGGACCCCCCGAGAGACCCAGTACTTC CASSSIGTPRETQYF
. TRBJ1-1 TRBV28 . TGTGCCAGCAGTTTATACAGGATAAACACTGAAGCTTTCTTT CASSLYRINTEAFF
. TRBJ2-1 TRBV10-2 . TGCGCCAGCAATCGGGATGGCGGGAACTACAATGAGCAGTTCTTC CASNRDGGNYNEQFF
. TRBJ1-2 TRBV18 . TGTGCCAGCTCACCGGCACAGGGAAGAGGCTACACCTTC CASSPAQGRGYTF
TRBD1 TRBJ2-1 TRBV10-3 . TGTGCCATCAGTGATAGGGGACAGGGGAGTTACAATGAGCAGTTCTTC CAISDRGQGSYNEQFF
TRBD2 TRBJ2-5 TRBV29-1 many TGCAGCGTTGGAGGGGCTAGCGGCCAAGAGACCCAGTACTTC CSVGGASGQETQYF
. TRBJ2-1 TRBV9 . TGTGCCAGCAGCGTAGCGGGGAACTCCTACAATGAGCAGTTCTTC CASSVAGNSYNEQFF
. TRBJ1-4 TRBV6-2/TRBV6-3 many TGTGCCAGCAGTCCCGTACGTGAAAAACTGTTTTTT CASSPVREKLFF
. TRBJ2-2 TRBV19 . TGTGCCAAGCCCCCCGCCGGCACCGGGGAGCTGTTTTTT CAKPPAGTGELFF
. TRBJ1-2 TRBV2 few TGTGCCAGCAGTGCCCGGGCAGGAGACTATGGCTACACCTTC CASSARAGDYGYTF
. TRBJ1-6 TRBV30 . TGTGCCTGGAGTGCACAGGGAGACTCACCCCTCCACTTT CAWSAQGDSPLHF
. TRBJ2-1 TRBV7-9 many TGTGCCAGCAGCTCGACCCGACACAATGAGCAGTTCTTC CASSSTRHNEQFF
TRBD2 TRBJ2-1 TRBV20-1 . TGCAGTGCTAGGGGTACTAGCGGGATGAAGCGTGAGCAGTTCTTC CSARGTSGMKREQFF
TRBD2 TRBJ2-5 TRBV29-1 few TGCAGCGCCTATAATAGCGGGAGTGGGGAAGAGACCCAGTACTTC CSAYNSGSGEETQYF